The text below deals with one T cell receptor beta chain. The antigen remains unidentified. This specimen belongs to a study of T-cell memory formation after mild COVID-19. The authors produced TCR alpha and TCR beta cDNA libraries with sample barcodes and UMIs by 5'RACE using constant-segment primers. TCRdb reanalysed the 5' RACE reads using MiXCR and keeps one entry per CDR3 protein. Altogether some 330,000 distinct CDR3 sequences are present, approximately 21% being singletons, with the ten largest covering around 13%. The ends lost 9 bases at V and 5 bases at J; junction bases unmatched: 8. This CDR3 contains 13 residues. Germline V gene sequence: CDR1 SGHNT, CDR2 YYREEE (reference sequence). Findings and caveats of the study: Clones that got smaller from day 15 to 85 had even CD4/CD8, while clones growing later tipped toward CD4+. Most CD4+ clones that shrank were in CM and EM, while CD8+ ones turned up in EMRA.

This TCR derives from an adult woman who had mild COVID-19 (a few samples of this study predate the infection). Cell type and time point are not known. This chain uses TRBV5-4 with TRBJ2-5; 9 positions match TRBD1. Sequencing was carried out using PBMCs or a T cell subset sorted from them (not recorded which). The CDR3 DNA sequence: TGTGCCACCACAGGGGGCGGGGAGGAGACCCAGTACTTC. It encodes CATTGGGEETQYF.